The 18 T cell receptor beta chains below come from one sample, sequenced in a study of beta chain features in type 1 diabetes. As every portion of the isolated RNA was reverse transcribed, the sequencing read expressed TCRB transcripts. Clones were sequenced by immunoSEQ multiplex PCR, and TCRdb holds only the in-frame ones, with some missing. Of 300,000 to 450,000 clones in the sample, about 12% were seen once. The source material was naive CD4+ T cells from blood. The receptors originated from a man in his late teens or twenties in good health.

This clone was seen a handful of times. This sequence joins TRBV6-5 and TRBJ2-6; D remains ambiguous. This CDR3 is 16 amino acids long. The V gene's germline CDR1 is MNHEY and CDR2 SVGAGI. Trimming removed 0 bases at V and 2 bases at J, with 8 bases between. CDR3 loop: CASSYSITAGANVLTF. CDR3 in DNA: TGTGCCAGCAGTTACTCGATAACAGCTGGGGCCAACGTCCTGACTTTC.

This clone has a handful of counts. The gene calls are TRBV28 and TRBJ1-6; D is undetermined. The V end lost 9 bases, the J end lost 9 bases, and 21 bases lay between the germline ends. Germline CDR1 is MDHEN and CDR2 is SYDVKM. There are 15 residues in the CDR3. This CDR3 reads CASTGTVGRSSPLHF. CDR3 nucleotides: TGTGCCAGTACCGGTACTGTGGGCAGGTCTTCACCCCTCCACTTT.

CDR3 bases: TGTGCCAGCAGCTTATCCGGGACAGGGGGCACTGAAGCTTTCTTT. Its translation is CASSLSGTGGTEAFF. V and J are TRBV7-3 and TRBJ1-1, with TRBD1 matching over 11 bases. In germline, CDR1 is SGHTA, CDR2 FQGTGA. The CDR3 runs 15 residues. Trimming cost V 2 bases and J 4 bases; bases outside gene matches: 3. Full variable domain (outside the CDR3, taken from reference TRBV7-3 and TRBJ1-1): GAGVSQTPSNKVTEKGKYVELRCDPISGHTALYWYRQSLGQGPEFLIYFQGTGAADDSGLPNDRFFAVRPEGSVSTLKIQRTERGDSAVYLCASSLSGTGGTEAFFGQGTRLTVV.

This chain uses TRBV2 with TRBJ1-1; 9 bases fit TRBD1. The CDR3 runs to 15 residues. Per the germline V gene, CDR1 is SNHLY and CDR2 is FYNNEI. V dropped 6 bases and J dropped 3; count of bases not matched to a gene: 8. The CDR3: CASSPRTGADTEAFF. The CDR3 DNA follows: TGTGCCAGCAGCCCTAGGACAGGGGCGGACACTGAAGCTTTCTTT.

The V call is TRBV4-3, the J call TRBJ2-1, with a weak D call TRBD1 (6 bases). Germline V gives CDR1 LGHNA, CDR2 YSLEER. This CDR3 has 14 residues. V shed 4 bases and J shed 4 bases, with 11 bases lying between them. The CDR3 DNA reads as TGCGCCAGCAGCCGAATGCAGGGGTACAATGAGCAGTTCTTC. Amino acids: CASSRMQGYNEQFF.

The CDR3 is CASSFSQNTDTQYF. CDR3 nucleotides: TGTGCCAGCAGCTTTTCCCAGAACACAGATACGCAGTATTTT. The chain carries TRBV7-3 and TRBJ2-3; the D is unclear. In germline, CDR1 is SGHTA, CDR2 FQGTGA. V was cut by 3 bases and J by 2 bases, with 9 bases left in between. This CDR3 has 14 residues.

This clone was seen a few times. This chain joins TRBV30 and TRBJ1-5; 8 bases are a match to TRBD1. The CDR3 runs 13 residues. With 2 bases clipped from V and 5 bases from J, the junction kept 2 bases outside the gene matches. Germline values: CDR1 GTSNPN, CDR2 SVGIG (reference sequence). The DNA for the CDR3 is TGTGCCTGGAGTCCCAGGGGGCATCAGCCCCAGCATTTT. Protein product: CAWSPRGHQPQHF. The whole variable domain, remainder taken from reference TRBV30 and TRBJ1-5, is SQTIHQWPATLVQPVGSPLSLECTVEGTSNPNLYWYRQAAGRGLQLLFYSVGIGQISSEVPQNLSASRPQDRQFILSSKKLLLSDSGFYLCAWSPRGHQPQHFGDGTRLSIL.

The sample holds a few counts of this clone. The gene calls are TRBV29-1 and TRBJ1-2; 8 bases are a match to TRBD1. The V segment lost 2 bases and the J segment 8 bases; nucleotides outside the gene matches: 10. The CDR3 loop spans 14 amino acids. The V gene's germline CDR1 is SQVTM and CDR2 ANQGSEA. Here the CDR3 reads CSVERLAGGQGYTF. The CDR3 nucleotides are TGCAGCGTTGAAAGGTTGGCAGGGGGCCAGGGCTACACCTTC.

This clone was seen a handful of times. The junction and the germline gene differ at one end; a read error may be behind it. CDR3 protein: CASSLAGGPGANVLTF. As DNA, the CDR3 is TGTGCCAGCAGCCTAGCGGGGGGGCCTGGGGCCAACGTCCTGACTTTC. The chain is built from TRBV7-6 and TRBJ2-6; 12 nucleotides agree with TRBD2. Germline CDR1 reads SGHVS; CDR2 reads FNYEAQ. The CDR3 runs 16 residues. The whole variable domain, filled in from reference TRBV7-6 and TRBJ2-6, reads GAGVSQSPRYKVTKRGQDVALRCDPISGHVSLYWYRQALGQGPEFLTYFNYEAQQDKSGLPNDRFSAERPEGSISTLTIQRTEQRDSAMYRCASSLAGGPGANVLTFGAGSRLTVL.

This clone showed up just a few times. V usage is TRBV2 and J usage is TRBJ1-2; maybe TRBD1 (6 bases). Germline V gene sequence: CDR1 SNHLY, CDR2 FYNNEI. The CDR3 has 14 residues. V was pared by 5 bases and J by 4 bases, with 14 bases between. The CDR3 bases are TGTGCCAGCAGTTCGGACAGCGCTTCCTATGGCTACACCTTC. Protein sequence: CASSSDSASYGYTF.

J is TRBJ2-3 and V is TRBV7-2; a possible D gene is TRBD2 (5 bases). The germline gives CDR1 SGHTA, CDR2 FQGNSA. The V end lost 0 bases, the J end lost 4 bases, and 8 bases lay between the germline ends. The CDR3 consists of 14 residues. CDR3 DNA: TGTGCCAGCAGCTTAGCACGGGGATCAGATACGCAGTATTTT. Its protein is CASSLARGSDTQYF.

The V and J genes are TRBV7-6 and TRBJ2-5; 8 bases align to TRBD1. J was trimmed by 1 base and V by 2 bases; bases with no gene match: 9. The CDR3 loop spans 17 amino acids. The germline V gene encodes CDR1 SGHVS and CDR2 FNYEAQ. This CDR3 is CASSLWGQGAFQETQYF. The CDR3 DNA reads as TGTGCCAGCAGCTTATGGGGCCAGGGGGCCTTCCAAGAGACCCAGTACTTC.

This clone was counted a few times. V usage is TRBV29-1 and J usage is TRBJ1-2, with 12 bases lining up with TRBD1. After removal of 6 bases from V and 7 bases from J, the junction contained 15 bases not matched to a gene. This CDR3 contains 16 residues. CDR1 is SQVTM, CDR2 ANQGSEA, per germline. CDR3 in DNA: TGCAGCGTGGTGGTCTCGGGGACAGGGGGCCGAGGTGGCTACACCTTC. It specifies CSVVVSGTGGRGGYTF.

This clone appeared a few times. The rearrangement joins TRBV6-5 to TRBJ1-1; 7 bases fit TRBD1. The CDR3 spans 14 residues. CDR1 is MNHEY, CDR2 SVGAGI, per germline. The junction had 6 bases not matched to a gene; V was cut back by 0 bases and J by 8 bases. CDR3: CASSYSKPGGEAFF. CDR3 DNA sequence: TGTGCCAGCAGTTACTCGAAGCCAGGGGGAGAAGCTTTCTTT.

With regard to this clone: The sample contains more than one DNA sequence encoding this CDR3. The chain employs TRBV5-1 and TRBJ2-1; TRBD2 might be the D (6 bases). V was shortened by 4 bases and J by 4 bases, with 15 bases between the two germline ends. Germline-derived CDR1 and CDR2 are SGHRS and YFSETQ. The CDR3 contains 15 residues. As DNA, the CDR3 is TGCGCCAGCAGCCCGTCGGGGGACTCTTACAATGAGCAGTTCTTC. Translating gives CASSPSGDSYNEQFF. Full variable domain (missing parts from reference TRBV5-1 and TRBJ2-1): KAGVTQTPRYLIKTRGQQVTLSCSPISGHRSVSWYQQTPGQGLQFLFEYFSETQRNKGNFPGRFSGRQFSNSRSEMNVSTLELGDSALYLCASSPSGDSYNEQFFGPGTRLTVL.

The table lists this clone with a few counts. The chain combines TRBV7-2 with TRBJ1-2; 7 nucleotides agree with TRBD1. V trimming: 5 bases; J trimming: 5 bases; junction bases outside the gene matches: 8. Germline lookup yields CDR1 SGHTA and CDR2 FQGNSA. The CDR3 totals 14 residues. Here the CDR3 DNA reads TGTGCCAGCAGCCCCCACGGGACAGCTTATGGCTACACCTTC. Translating it yields CASSPHGTAYGYTF.

This clone was found a few times. The chain combines TRBV30 with TRBJ1-3; no clear D. V was cut by 0 bases and J by 0 bases, with 12 bases left in between. CDR1 is GTSNPN, CDR2 SVGIG, per germline (reference sequence). The CDR3 runs 16 residues. The CDR3 DNA reads TGTGCCTGGAGTGTAAGGAGGGCTAGCTCTGGAAACACCATATATTTT. Its translation: CAWSVRRASSGNTIYF.

The chain employs TRBV2 and TRBJ2-1; maybe TRBD2 (6 bases). Germline V gene sequence: CDR1 SNHLY, CDR2 FYNNEI. V gave up 5 bases and J gave up 2 bases, with 7 bases separating them. The CDR3 spans 13 residues. CDR3 region: CASSREAYNEQFF. The CDR3 nucleotides read TGTGCCAGCAGTAGGGAGGCCTACAATGAGCAGTTCTTC. Full variable domain (missing parts from reference TRBV2 and TRBJ2-1): EPEVTQTPSHQVTQMGQEVILRCVPISNHLYFYWYRQILGQKVEFLVSFYNNEISEKSEIFDDQFSVERPDGSNFTLKIRSTKLEDSAMYFCASSREAYNEQFFGPGTRLTVL.